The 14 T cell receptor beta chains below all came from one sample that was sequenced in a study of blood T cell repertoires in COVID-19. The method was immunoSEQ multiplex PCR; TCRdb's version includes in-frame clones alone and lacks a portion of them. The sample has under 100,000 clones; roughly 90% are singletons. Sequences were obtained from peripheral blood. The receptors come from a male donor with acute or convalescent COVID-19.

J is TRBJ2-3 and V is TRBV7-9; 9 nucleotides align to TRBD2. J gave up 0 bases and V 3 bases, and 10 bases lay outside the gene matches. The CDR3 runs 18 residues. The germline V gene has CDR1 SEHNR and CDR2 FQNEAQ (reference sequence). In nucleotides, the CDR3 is TGTGCCAGCAGCTTCCCTAGCGGGGAGAGCTTCAGCACAGATACGCAGTATTTT. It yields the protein CASSFPSGESFSTDTQYF.

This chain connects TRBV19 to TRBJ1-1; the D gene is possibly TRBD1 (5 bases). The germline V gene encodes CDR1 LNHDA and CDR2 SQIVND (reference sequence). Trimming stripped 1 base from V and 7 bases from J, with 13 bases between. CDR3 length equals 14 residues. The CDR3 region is CASSIAQDSIEAFF. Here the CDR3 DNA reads TGTGCCAGTAGTATAGCCCAAGACAGTATTGAAGCTTTCTTT. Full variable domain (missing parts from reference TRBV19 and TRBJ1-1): DGGITQSPKYLFRKEGQNVTLSCEQNLNHDAMYWYRQDPGQGLRLIYYSQIVNDFQKGDIAEGYSVSREKKESFPLTVTSAQKNPTAFYLCASSIAQDSIEAFFGQGTRLTVV.

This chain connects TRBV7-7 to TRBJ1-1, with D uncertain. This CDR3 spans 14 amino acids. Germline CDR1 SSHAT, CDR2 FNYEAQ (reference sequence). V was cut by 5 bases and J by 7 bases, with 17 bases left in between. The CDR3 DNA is TGTGCCAGCAGCCCGGGAGGGCTGTTGGATGAAGCTTTCTTT. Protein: CASSPGGLLDEAFF.

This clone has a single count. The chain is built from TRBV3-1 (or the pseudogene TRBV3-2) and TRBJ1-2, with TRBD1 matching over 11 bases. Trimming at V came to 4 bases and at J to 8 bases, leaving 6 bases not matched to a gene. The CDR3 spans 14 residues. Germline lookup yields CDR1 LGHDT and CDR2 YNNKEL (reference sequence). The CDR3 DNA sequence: TGTGCCAGCAGCCCGGGACAGGGGGTTCGCGGCTACACCTTC. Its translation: CASSPGQGVRGYTF.

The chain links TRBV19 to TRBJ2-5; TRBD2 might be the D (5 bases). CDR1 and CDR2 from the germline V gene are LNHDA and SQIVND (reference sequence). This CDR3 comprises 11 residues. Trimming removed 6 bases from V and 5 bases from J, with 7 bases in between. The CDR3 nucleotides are TGTGCCAGTAGGGCGGGCGAGACCCAGTACTTC. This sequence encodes CASRAGETQYF.

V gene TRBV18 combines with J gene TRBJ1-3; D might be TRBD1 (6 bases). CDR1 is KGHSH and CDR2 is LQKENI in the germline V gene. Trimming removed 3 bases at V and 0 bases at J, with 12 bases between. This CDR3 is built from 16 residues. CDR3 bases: TGTGCCAGCTCACCCCAGGACAGTGCCTCTGGAAACACCATATATTTT. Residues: CASSPQDSASGNTIYF.

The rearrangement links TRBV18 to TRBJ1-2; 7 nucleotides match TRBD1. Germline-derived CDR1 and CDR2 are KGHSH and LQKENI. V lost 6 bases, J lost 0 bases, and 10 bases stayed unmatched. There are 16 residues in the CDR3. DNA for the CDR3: TGTGCCAGCTCCCCTCGGACAGGCGATACTAACTATGGCTACACCTTC. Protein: CASSPRTGDTNYGYTF.

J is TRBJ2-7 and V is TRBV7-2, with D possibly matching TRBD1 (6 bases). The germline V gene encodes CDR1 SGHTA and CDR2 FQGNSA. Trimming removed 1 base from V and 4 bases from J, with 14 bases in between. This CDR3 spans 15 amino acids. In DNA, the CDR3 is TGTGCCAGCAGCTTAGTACCTGGGGGCAAGTACGAGCAGTACTTC. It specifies CASSLVPGGKYEQYF.

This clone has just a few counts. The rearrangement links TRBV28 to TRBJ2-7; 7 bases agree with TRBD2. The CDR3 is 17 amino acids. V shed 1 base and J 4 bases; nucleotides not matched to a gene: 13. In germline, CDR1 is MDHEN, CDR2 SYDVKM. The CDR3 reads CASSLYTSGVIVYEQYF. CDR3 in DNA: TGTGCCAGCAGTTTATATACAAGCGGGGTAATCGTGTACGAGCAGTACTTC.

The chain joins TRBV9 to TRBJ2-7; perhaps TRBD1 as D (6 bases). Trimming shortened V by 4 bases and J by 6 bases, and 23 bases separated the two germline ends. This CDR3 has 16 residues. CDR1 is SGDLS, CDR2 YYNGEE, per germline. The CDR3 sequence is CASSPRTAERGFEQYF. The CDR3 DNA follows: TGTGCCAGCAGCCCACGGACAGCCGAGAGGGGGTTCGAGCAGTACTTC.

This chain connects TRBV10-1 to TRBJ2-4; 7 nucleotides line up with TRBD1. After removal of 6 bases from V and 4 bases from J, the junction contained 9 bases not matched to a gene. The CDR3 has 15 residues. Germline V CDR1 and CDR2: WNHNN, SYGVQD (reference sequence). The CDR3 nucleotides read TGCGCCAGCAGACAATCCGACAGGGATAAAAACATTCAGTACTTC. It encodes CASRQSDRDKNIQYF.

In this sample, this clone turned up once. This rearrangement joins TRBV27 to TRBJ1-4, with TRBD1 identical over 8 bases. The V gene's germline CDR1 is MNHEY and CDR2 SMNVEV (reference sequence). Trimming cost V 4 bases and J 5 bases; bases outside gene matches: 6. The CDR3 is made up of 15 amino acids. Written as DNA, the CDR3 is TGTGCCAGCAGTTCCGAACAGGGGGAGAATGAAAAACTGTTTTTT. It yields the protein CASSSEQGENEKLFF.

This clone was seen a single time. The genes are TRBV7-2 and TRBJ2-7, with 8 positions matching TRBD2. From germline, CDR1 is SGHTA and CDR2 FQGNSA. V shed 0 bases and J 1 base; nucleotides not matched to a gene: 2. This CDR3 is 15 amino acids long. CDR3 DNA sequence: TGTGCCAGCAGCTTAGCTGGCGGGGGGTCCTACGAGCAGTACTTC. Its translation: CASSLAGGGSYEQYF.

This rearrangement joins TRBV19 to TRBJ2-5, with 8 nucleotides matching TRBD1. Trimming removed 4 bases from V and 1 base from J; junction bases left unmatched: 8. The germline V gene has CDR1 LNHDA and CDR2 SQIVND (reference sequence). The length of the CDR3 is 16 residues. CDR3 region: CASSTGQGGSQETQYF. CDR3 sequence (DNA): TGTGCCAGTAGTACCGGACAGGGTGGCTCCCAAGAGACCCAGTACTTC.